Presented here are 15 T cell receptor beta chains from one specimen sequenced in a study of regulatory T cells. Study-wide results and caveats: Hydrophobic residues at CDR3 positions 6 and 7 were enriched in conventional CD4+ T cells of CD3G-deficient patients.

Antigens of these TCRs are unknown. Amplification used 52 TRBV primers and 13 TRBJ primers. Generated by immunoSEQ multiplex PCR, the TCRdb table keeps only in-frame clones and is missing some. The table shows more than 15,000 clones, with around 83% occurring only once. Sequencing was carried out using conventional CD4+ T cells sorted from blood. Receptor source: a person in their thirties with CD3G deficiency.

A few counts support this clone. The rearrangement joins TRBV25-1 to TRBJ2-3; D is possibly TRBD1 (6 bases). Between the trimmed V and J ends, which lost 5 bases and 5 bases, there was a span of 11 bases. Germline CDR1 reads MGHDK; CDR2 reads SYGVNS. This CDR3 has 13 amino acids. This CDR3 is CASSYQGKDTQYF. The DNA for the CDR3 is TGTGCCAGCAGTTATCAGGGGAAAGATACGCAGTATTTT.

The V gene is TRBV6-1, the J gene TRBJ2-7, with a tentative D call TRBD2 (6 bases). Trimming pared 8 bases from V and 3 bases from J, leaving 14 bases between. The CDR3 runs to 13 residues. Germline V gene sequence: CDR1 MNHNS, CDR2 SASEGT. CDR3 bases: TGTGCCAGCCAGGACTACTTGGGCTACGAGCAGTACTTC. Amino acid sequence: CASQDYLGYEQYF.

This clone was counted between two and nine times. The chain has TRBV6-1 and TRBJ1-1; no reliable D call. CDR1 and CDR2 from the germline V gene are MNHNS and SASEGT. Trimming took off 2 bases at V and 4 bases at J, with 8 bases between the two ends. The CDR3 runs 13 residues. CDR3 nucleotides: TGTGCCAGCAGTGAATATGGAGGCACTGAAGCTTTCTTT. Translating gives CASSEYGGTEAFF.

The V gene is TRBV5-1, the J gene TRBJ2-1, with a tentative D call TRBD1 (5 bases). Germline CDR1 is SGHRS and CDR2 is YFSETQ. Trimming cost V 0 bases and J 0 bases, with 7 bases left between them. This CDR3 has 15 amino acids. The CDR3 nucleotides are TGCGCCAGCAGCTTGGGGGGCAGCTCCTACAATGAGCAGTTCTTC. Its protein product is CASSLGGSSYNEQFF.

The J gene is TRBJ1-2, the V gene TRBV28; no definite D call. Trimming took 1 base from V and 7 from J, leaving 16 bases between them. This CDR3 contains 15 residues. Germline CDR1 MDHEN, CDR2 SYDVKM. This CDR3 reads CASSLFGEVVGGYTF. In DNA form, the CDR3 reads TGTGCCAGCAGTTTATTCGGAGAAGTAGTTGGTGGCTACACCTTC.

The chain recombines TRBV7-2 with TRBJ2-5; D call uncertain. V lost 2 bases to trimming and J lost 2 bases, with 12 bases between them. CDR1 and CDR2 (germline): SGHTA, FQGNSA. There are 15 residues in the CDR3. CDR3 loop: CASSLYGQKQETQYF. CDR3 nucleotide sequence: TGTGCCAGCAGCTTATATGGGCAGAAACAAGAGACCCAGTACTTC.

This clone has just one count. The chain links TRBV11-2 to TRBJ2-2, with TRBD1 identical over 7 bases. The CDR3 contains 14 residues. J gave up 5 bases and V 5 bases, and 5 bases lay outside the gene matches. Germline V lookup: CDR1 SGHAT, CDR2 FQNNGV. CDR3 in amino acids: CASSPVTGTGELFF. CDR3 sequence (DNA): TGTGCCAGCAGCCCGGTGACAGGGACCGGGGAGCTGTTTTTT. The whole variable domain, remainder taken from reference TRBV11-2 and TRBJ2-2, is EAGVAQSPRYKIIEKRQSVAFWCNPISGHATLYWYQQILGQGPKLLIQFQNNGVVDDSQLPKDRFSAERLKGVDSTLKIQPAKLEDSAVYLCASSPVTGTGELFFGEGSRLTVL.

CDR3 in DNA: TGCGCCAGCAGCTTAAGACAGGGTCGGGATGAGCAGTTCTTC. This encodes CASSLRQGRDEQFF. The genes are TRBV5-1 and TRBJ2-1, with 7 bases lining up with TRBD1. This CDR3 has 14 amino acids. Germline loops: CDR1 SGHRS, CDR2 YFSETQ. V trimming: 2 bases; J trimming: 8 bases; junction bases outside the gene matches: 7.

The gene calls are TRBV28 and TRBJ1-1; TRBD1 agrees at 11 bases. The ends lost 5 bases at V and 10 bases at J; junction bases unmatched: 3. Germline loops: CDR1 MDHEN, CDR2 SYDVKM. The CDR3 runs to 12 residues. The CDR3: CASSGQGARAFF. CDR3 DNA sequence: TGTGCCAGCAGTGGACAGGGGGCGAGAGCTTTCTTT. Supplemented by reference TRBV28 and TRBJ1-1, the full variable domain reads DVKVTQSSRYLVKRTGEKVFLECVQDMDHENMFWYRQDPGLGLRLIYFSYDVKMKEKGDIPEGYSVSREKKERFSLILESASTNQTSMYLCASSGQGARAFFGQGTRLTVV.

This chain links TRBV28 with TRBJ1-1, with 10 nucleotides matching TRBD1. Germline-derived CDR1 and CDR2 are MDHEN and SYDVKM. The junction had 15 bases not matched to a gene; V was cut back by 5 bases and J by 0 bases. The CDR3 runs 19 residues. The CDR3, as DNA: TGTGCCAGCAGTCCAGTATCGGACAGGGGGACAGGTCTGAACACTGAAGCTTTCTTT. Its protein product is CASSPVSDRGTGLNTEAFF.

The chain uses TRBV11-2 and TRBJ2-7; 7 nucleotides align to TRBD2. Germline values: CDR1 SGHAT, CDR2 FQNNGV. This CDR3 has 15 residues. V lost 3 bases, J lost 0 bases, and 5 bases stayed unmatched. CDR3: CASSLGRVSSYEQYF. The CDR3 DNA is TGTGCCAGCAGCTTGGGGAGGGTCTCCTCCTACGAGCAGTACTTC.

The chain recombines TRBV10-2 with TRBJ1-2; D gene unclear. CDR1 and CDR2 from the germline V gene are WSHSY and SAAADI. The V and J ends lost 0 bases and 8 bases respectively, with 10 bases between them. CDR3 length: 13 amino acids. The CDR3 spells CASSESGSGGYTF. CDR3 nucleotide sequence: TGCGCCAGCAGTGAGTCGGGGTCGGGAGGCTACACCTTC.

This rearrangement joins TRBV6-1 to TRBJ1-2; tentative D call: TRBD1 (5 bases). There are 17 residues in the CDR3. V dropped 3 bases and J dropped 3 bases, with 20 bases sitting between them. The germline CDR1 and CDR2 sequences are MNHNS and SASEGT. The CDR3 protein is CASSDPGSAMGDYGYTF. CDR3 nucleotide sequence: TGTGCCAGCAGTGATCCGGGGTCCGCGATGGGGGACTATGGCTACACCTTC.

The chain carries TRBV5-1 and TRBJ2-3; 12 positions agree with TRBD1. There are 16 residues in the CDR3. J lost 4 bases, V lost 0 bases, and 3 bases had no gene match. In germline, CDR1 is SGHRS, CDR2 YFSETQ. The CDR3, as DNA: TGCGCCAGCAGCTTGGCGGGACAGGGGGCTTCAGATACGCAGTATTTT. It specifies CASSLAGQGASDTQYF.

The chain is built from TRBV28 and TRBJ2-5, with 7 bases matching TRBD1. J lost 4 bases, V lost 5 bases, and 10 bases had no gene match. The CDR3 length is 15 residues. CDR1 is MDHEN and CDR2 is SYDVKM in the germline V gene. The CDR3 loop is CASSPRGIRGETQYF. CDR3 bases: TGTGCCAGCAGTCCCAGGGGGATAAGGGGAGAGACCCAGTACTTC.